This is a list of T cell receptor beta chains from one sample in a study of CD8+CD57+ T cells in acquired aplastic anemia. TCRdb recomputed calls from the reads with MiXCR, one row per CDR3 protein. The table shows 160,000 or so distinct CDR3 sequences, with 70% to 75% occurring only once. The specimen sequenced was sorted CD4+, CD8+, or CD8+CD57+ T cells (not recorded which) from PBMCs. These receptors were obtained from a human donor with aplastic anemia. The CDR3 runs from the conserved cysteine through the conserved F or W. The D gene is left open where the match is weak. For some rows the clone size is stated as once, few or many, or as a class when expanded; others skip it.

TRBJ2-7 . . TRBV7-3 CASSLSPGTYEQYF TGTGCCAGCAGCTTATCTCCCGGAACCTACGAGCAGTACTTC
TRBJ1-6 . . TRBV2 CATIGFPYSPLHF TGTGCCACCATCGGGTTCCCTTATTCACCCCTCCACTTT
TRBJ1-1 . . TRBV29-1 CSVRIQNTEAFF TGCAGCGTTCGGATACAGAACACTGAAGCTTTCTTC
TRBJ1-1 . . TRBV7-3 CASSQDREAFF TGTGCCAGCAGTCAAGACAGGGAAGCTTTCTTT
TRBJ2-7 . TRBD1 TRBV9 CASSVGSGGQSYEQYF TGTGCCAGCAGCGTAGGTAGTGGGGGACAGTCCTACGAGCAGTACTTC
TRBJ1-1 few . TRBV29-1 CSATGKPSNTEAFF TGCAGCGCCACCGGGAAGCCCTCGAACACTGAAGCTTTCTTT
TRBJ2-7 many TRBD1 TRBV9 CASSVWDREGIEQYF TGTGCCAGCAGCGTATGGGACAGGGAAGGCATCGAGCAGTACTTC
TRBJ2-1 . . TRBV13 CASSFRLASVEQFF TGTGCCAGCAGCTTCAGACTGGCTTCCGTTGAGCAGTTCTTC
TRBJ1-1 . . TRBV6-1 CASSGGGAEAFF TGTGCCAGCAGTGGAGGAGGGGCTGAAGCTTTCTTT
TRBJ1-1 . . TRBV2 CATLGVTEAFF TGTGCCACATTGGGGGTTACTGAAGCTTTCTTT
TRBJ2-7 . . TRBV10-3 CAISESRGGERTYEQYF TGTGCCATCAGTGAGTCGCGGGGCGGGGAGAGGACCTACGAGCAGTACTTC
TRBJ2-7 . TRBD2 TRBV7-8 CACSLGLVREQYF TGTGCCTGCAGCTTAGGACTAGTGCGCGAGCAGTACTTC
TRBJ2-7 . . TRBV5-5 CASSRGQGPSSYEQYF TGTGCCAGCAGCCGGGGGCAGGGTCCATCCTCCTACGAGCAGTACTTC
TRBJ2-4 . . TRBV7-6 CASSFSNIQYF TGTGCCAGCAGCTTCTCAAACATTCAGTACTTC
TRBJ2-2 . TRBD2 TRBV19 CASSMTSGNTGELFF TGTGCCAGTAGTATGACTAGCGGTAACACCGGGGAGCTGTTTTTT
TRBJ2-7 . . TRBV6-6 CASSPGGGGPYEQYF TGTGCCAGCAGCCCCGGCGGAGGGGGCCCCTACGAGCAGTACTTC
TRBJ2-1 . . TRBV9 CASSAASLTGPVGGF TGTGCCAGCAGCGCTGCCTCCTTGACAGGACCTGTGGGGGGCTTC
TRBJ1-3 few . TRBV29-1 CSVVPDGSGNTIYF TGCAGCGTTGTACCGGACGGATCTGGAAACACCATATATTTT
TRBJ2-5 . TRBD2 TRBV2 CAGTNGLAPRTQYF TGTGCCGGAACTAATGGACTAGCACCGAGGACCCAGTACTTC
TRBJ2-5 . TRBD1 TRBV5-4 CASSLGTGGSETQYF TGTGCCAGCAGCCTTGGGACAGGGGGATCGGAGACCCAGTACTTC
TRBJ1-5 once . TRBV19 CASSPINQPQHF TGTGCCAGCTCCCCAATCAATCAGCCCCAGCATTTT
TRBJ2-5 . TRBD2 TRBV2 CASTDRPRTSGQETQYF TGTGCCAGCACCGACCGGCCCCGGACTAGCGGACAAGAGACCCAGTACTTC
TRBJ2-3 . . TRBV6-4 CASSGAGGGLDTQYF TGTGCCAGCAGTGGGGCAGGGGGAGGTCTAGATACGCAGTATTTT
TRBJ2-7 few . TRBV20-1 CSARAGGTYEQYF TGCAGTGCTAGAGCCGGGGGAACTTACGAGCAGTACTTC
TRBJ2-2 . TRBD1 TRBV24-1 CATSGQGEAGELFF TGTGCCACCAGTGGACAGGGGGAGGCCGGGGAGCTGTTTTTT
TRBJ2-7 . . TRBV10-3 CAISEYTDYEQYF TGTGCCATCAGTGAGTACACAGACTACGAGCAGTACTTC
TRBJ1-2 . . TRBV12-3/TRBV12-4 CASSPGQYGYTF TGTGCCAGCAGTCCCGGACAGTATGGCTACACCTTC
TRBJ1-1 . TRBD1 TRBV9 CWASDGQGYYEAFF TGTTGGGCTAGCGATGGACAGGGCTATTATGAAGCTTTCTTT
TRBJ2-5 . . TRBV2 CASMLETQYF TGTGCCAGCATGTTGGAGACCCAGTACTTC
TRBJ1-1 . . TRBV7-8 CASSLDSRGGMAFF TGTGCCAGCAGCTTAGACTCTCGGGGCGGTATGGCTTTCTTT
TRBJ1-4 . . TRBV19 CASRTFGEKLFF TGTGCCAGTAGGACTTTCGGGGAAAAACTGTTTTTT
TRBJ1-4 . . TRBV5-1 CASSFGQVNEKLFF TGCGCCAGCAGCTTCGGCCAGGTTAATGAAAAACTGTTTTTT
TRBJ1-2 . TRBD1 TRBV19 CASSTDREYGYTF TGTGCCAGTAGTACGGACAGGGAGTATGGCTACACCTTC
TRBJ1-5 . TRBD1 TRBV20-1 CSASEGTGGQPQHF TGCAGTGCTAGTGAGGGGACAGGTGGTCAGCCCCAGCATTTT
TRBJ2-1 . TRBD1 TRBV5-8 CASSHRGLSYNEQFF TGTGCCAGCAGTCACAGGGGTCTCTCCTACAATGAGCAGTTCTTC
TRBJ2-1 . . TRBV19 CASSIGLHNEQFF TGTGCCAGTAGTATAGGACTACACAATGAGCAGTTCTTC
TRBJ2-3 . . TRBV5-4 CASSGGQTDTQYF TGTGCCAGCAGCGGCGGACAGACAGATACGCAGTATTTT
TRBJ1-1 few . TRBV2 CASSDLYQNTEAFF TGTGCCAGCAGTGATCTCTACCAGAACACTGAAGCTTTCTTT
TRBJ2-7 . . TRBV7-8 CASSFTPTTGSYEQYF TGTGCCAGCAGCTTCACACCCACCACAGGGTCCTACGAGCAGTACTTC
TRBJ1-1 . . TRBV9 CASSVADMTNTEAFF TGTGCCAGCAGCGTAGCGGACATGACGAACACTGAAGCTTTCTTT
TRBJ2-5 . TRBD2 TRBV29-1 CSVRRTSGSIQETQYF TGCAGCGTTCGAAGGACTAGCGGGAGTATCCAAGAGACCCAGTACTTC
TRBJ1-3 once . TRBV12-3/TRBV12-4 CASSPGQTSGNTIYF TGTGCCAGCAGCCCAGGACAGACCTCTGGAAACACCATATATTTT
TRBJ1-2 . TRBD1 TRBV10-3 CAIPRGRDYGYTF TGTGCCATCCCGAGGGGGCGGGATTATGGCTACACCTTC
TRBJ2-1 . . TRBV7-2 CASSLARMEETQFF TGTGCCAGCAGCTTAGCCCGGATGGAAGAGACCCAGTTCTTC
TRBJ2-5 few . TRBV6-5 CAISLGAGAQETQYF TGTGCCATCTCGCTCGGCGCGGGGGCCCAAGAGACCCAGTACTTC
TRBJ1-1 . . TRBV20-1 CSARVEGRGNTEAFF TGCAGTGCTAGAGTGGAGGGCAGGGGGAACACTGAAGCTTTCTTT
TRBJ1-2 . . TRBV7-9 CASSPNPITQANYGYTF TGTGCCAGCAGCCCAAACCCAATCACACAGGCTAACTATGGCTACACCTTC
TRBJ1-4 medium-sized TRBD1 TRBV6-1 CASSSGTGSEKLFF TGTGCCAGCAGTTCCGGGACAGGATCCGAAAAACTGTTTTTT
TRBJ2-3 once . TRBV19 CASSTGTLTDTQYF TGTGCCAGTAGTACCGGGACTTTGACAGATACGCAGTATTTT